The 16 T cell receptor beta chains in this list originate from one sample, sequenced in a study of cytomegalovirus exposure and HLA in healthy donors. Primers included in the PCR were 60 Vbeta and 13 Jbeta primers. Method: immunoSEQ multiplex PCR; TCRdb's copy keeps in-frame clones and lacks some. Among some 130,000 clones listed, approximately 70% were seen once. The sequenced material came from PBMCs. Source of these receptors: a woman aged 60-75 years in good health and CMV-seropositive.

The J gene is TRBJ1-1, the V gene TRBV11-2; TRBD1 agrees at 9 bases. The V and J ends lost 9 bases and 1 base, in that order; junction bases with no gene match: 6. Looked up from germline, CDR1 is SGHAT and CDR2 is FQNNGV. The CDR3 has 14 residues. The chain's CDR3 is CASKQGAQNTEAFF. CDR3 coding DNA: TGTGCCAGTAAACAGGGGGCGCAGAACACTGAAGCTTTCTTT.

This rearrangement joins TRBV27 to TRBJ1-2; 12 bases align to TRBD1. The V segment lost 5 bases and the J segment 4 bases; nucleotides outside the gene matches: 5. The CDR3 sequence is 15 residues long. Germline lookup yields CDR1 MNHEY and CDR2 SMNVEV (reference sequence). The CDR3 is CASSPGQGAVYGYTF. The CDR3 region has the DNA TGTGCCAGCAGTCCGGGACAGGGGGCGGTCTATGGCTACACCTTC.

The V and J genes are TRBV9 and TRBJ2-2, with 10 bases that match TRBD1. J gave up 4 bases and V 4 bases, and 10 bases lay outside the gene matches. Germline assignment: CDR1 SGDLS and CDR2 YYNGEE. This CDR3 contains 17 residues. The CDR3 spells CASSPLQGQGRTGELFF. The DNA of the CDR3 is TGTGCCAGCAGCCCCCTCCAGGGACAGGGGCGCACCGGGGAGCTGTTTTTT.

The chain joins TRBV9 to TRBJ2-2; D remains ambiguous. The CDR3 has 15 amino acids. Trimming pared 0 bases from V and 1 base from J, leaving 7 bases between. The V gene's germline CDR1 is SGDLS and CDR2 YYNGEE. This CDR3 reads CASSVGLLNTGELFF. CDR3 coding DNA: TGTGCCAGCAGCGTAGGTCTATTGAACACCGGGGAGCTGTTTTTT.

The chain carries TRBV2 and TRBJ2-1; TRBD2 matches 8 bases. This CDR3 spans 14 amino acids. V was pared by 5 bases and J by 9 bases, with 9 bases of the junction left unmatched. Germline CDR1 reads SNHLY; CDR2 reads FYNNEI. The CDR3 bases are TGTGCCAGCAGTTCCCTGGGACTAGAGGGTGAGCAGTTCTTC. Its protein product is CASSSLGLEGEQFF.

This clone appeared once. This chain links TRBV6-1 with TRBJ1-1; weak D call: TRBD1 (5 bases). CDR1 and CDR2 (germline): MNHNS, SASEGT. The CDR3 consists of 13 residues. V was trimmed by 9 bases and J by 7 bases, leaving 18 bases between them. Here the CDR3 DNA reads TGTGCCAGTAAGGGAGGGACGGGATTTGAAGCTTTCTTT. Its protein product is CASKGGTGFEAFF.

This chain uses TRBV30 with TRBJ1-2; 10 bases are a match to TRBD1. Germline trimming cut 3 bases from V and 4 bases from J; bases unmatched to any gene: 5. The CDR3 contains 14 residues. Looked up from germline, CDR1 is GTSNPN and CDR2 is SVGIG (reference sequence). The CDR3 DNA is TGTGCCTGGAGCGCGACAGGGGGCGGCTATGGCTACACCTTC. Translated, it gives CAWSATGGGYGYTF.

The rearrangement links TRBV11-2 to TRBJ2-7; 11 bases map to TRBD1. J was trimmed by 7 bases and V by 5 bases; bases with no gene match: 10. Germline CDR1 SGHAT, CDR2 FQNNGV. The CDR3 is 15 residues long. CDR3 loop: CASSPIRTGGWEQYF. CDR3 nucleotide sequence: TGTGCCAGCAGCCCGATCAGGACAGGGGGCTGGGAGCAGTACTTC.

The chain joins TRBV18 to TRBJ2-3; maybe TRBD1 (5 bases). V was pared by 1 base and J by 1 base, with 9 bases between. The CDR3 spans 15 residues. Germline CDR1 is KGHSH and CDR2 is LQKENI. The CDR3 DNA reads TGTGCCAGCTCACCACAGGGGTTCGGCACAGATACGCAGTATTTT. It encodes CASSPQGFGTDTQYF.

The chain employs TRBV2 and TRBJ1-6; 8 bases are a match to TRBD1. The CDR3 is made up of 17 amino acids. Trimming at V came to 5 bases and at J to 4 bases, leaving 10 bases not matched to a gene. The germline V gene has CDR1 SNHLY and CDR2 FYNNEI. CDR3 loop: CASSNGQGAIYNSPLHF. Here the CDR3 DNA reads TGTGCCAGCAGTAACGGACAGGGCGCAATATATAATTCACCCCTCCACTTT.

This CDR3 reads CSVGQIYEQYF. The DNA for the CDR3 is TGCAGCGTGGGACAGATCTACGAGCAGTACTTC. V is TRBV29-1 and J is TRBJ2-7, with 7 nucleotides matching TRBD1. Germline assignment: CDR1 SQVTM and CDR2 ANQGSEA. The CDR3 covers 11 residues. With V trimmed by 6 bases and J by 3 bases, 2 bases remained unmatched.

As concerns this clone: Mismatch with germline at one junction end may stem from a read error. This rearrangement joins TRBV7-2 to TRBJ2-7; 7 bases match TRBD1. The germline gives CDR1 SGHTA, CDR2 FQGNSA. The CDR3 runs to 12 residues. CDR3: CASSSDRVSADF. As DNA, the CDR3 is TGTGCCAGCAGCAGCGACAGGGTATCAGCGGACTTC.

The chain is built from TRBV5-1 and TRBJ2-5, with D unclear. Germline V gene sequence: CDR1 SGHRS, CDR2 YFSETQ. The CDR3 is 14 amino acids. Trimming shortened V by 0 bases and J by 1 base, and 7 bases separated the two germline ends. The CDR3 is CASSLGNSQETQYF. CDR3 DNA: TGCGCCAGCAGCTTGGGCAACAGCCAAGAGACCCAGTACTTC. The full variable domain, completed using reference TRBV5-1 and TRBJ2-5, is KAGVTQTPRYLIKTRGQQVTLSCSPISGHRSVSWYQQTPGQGLQFLFEYFSETQRNKGNFPGRFSGRQFSNSRSEMNVSTLELGDSALYLCASSLGNSQETQYFGPGTRLLVL.

This clone was seen a handful of times. This chain connects TRBV29-1 to TRBJ2-3; possibly TRBD2 for D (7 bases). The germline V gene encodes CDR1 SQVTM and CDR2 ANQGSEA. The CDR3 covers 14 residues. The V gene lost 6 bases and the J gene lost 1 base, with 14 bases spanning the gap. CDR3 residues: CSVEGGFGTDTQYF. The CDR3 DNA reads as TGCAGCGTGGAGGGGGGGTTTGGCACAGATACGCAGTATTTT.

The chain recombines TRBV19 with TRBJ1-2; a possible D gene is TRBD1 (5 bases). CDR1 is LNHDA, CDR2 SQIVND, per germline (reference sequence). Trimming pared 5 bases from V and 4 bases from J, leaving 5 bases between. This CDR3 has 11 amino acids. The CDR3 here is CASSQGYGYTF. The CDR3 DNA follows: TGTGCCAGTAGTCAGGGCTATGGCTACACCTTC.

V gene TRBV28 combines with J gene TRBJ1-1; maybe TRBD1 (6 bases). CDR1 is MDHEN and CDR2 is SYDVKM in the germline V gene. The CDR3 runs 14 residues. Trimming pared 11 bases from V and 0 bases from J, leaving 16 bases between. The CDR3 spells CACQPQGMNTEAFF. The DNA of the CDR3 is TGTGCCTGCCAACCCCAGGGGATGAACACTGAAGCTTTCTTT.